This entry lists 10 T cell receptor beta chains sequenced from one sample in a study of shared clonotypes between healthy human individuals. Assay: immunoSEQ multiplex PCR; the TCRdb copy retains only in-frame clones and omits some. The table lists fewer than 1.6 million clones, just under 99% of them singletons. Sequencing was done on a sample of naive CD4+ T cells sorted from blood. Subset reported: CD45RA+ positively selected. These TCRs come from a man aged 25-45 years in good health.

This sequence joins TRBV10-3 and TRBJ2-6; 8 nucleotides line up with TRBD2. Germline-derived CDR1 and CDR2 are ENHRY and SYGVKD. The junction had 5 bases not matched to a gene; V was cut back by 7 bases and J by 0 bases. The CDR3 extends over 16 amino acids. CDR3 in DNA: TGTGCCATCATGACTAGCGCAAACTCTGGGGCCAACGTCCTGACTTTC. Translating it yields CAIMTSANSGANVLTF.

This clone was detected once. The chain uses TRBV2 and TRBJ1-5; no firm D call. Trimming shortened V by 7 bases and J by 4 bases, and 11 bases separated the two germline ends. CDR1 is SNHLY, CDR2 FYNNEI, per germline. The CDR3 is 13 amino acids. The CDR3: CASMGIRNQPQHF. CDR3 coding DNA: TGTGCCAGCATGGGGATCAGAAATCAGCCCCAGCATTTT.

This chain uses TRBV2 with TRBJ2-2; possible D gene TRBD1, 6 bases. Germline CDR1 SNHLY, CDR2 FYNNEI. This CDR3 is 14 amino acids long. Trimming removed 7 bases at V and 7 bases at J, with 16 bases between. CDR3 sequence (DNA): TGTGCCAGCAAGCGGACAGACGTCATCGGGGAGCTGTTTTTT. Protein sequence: CASKRTDVIGELFF.

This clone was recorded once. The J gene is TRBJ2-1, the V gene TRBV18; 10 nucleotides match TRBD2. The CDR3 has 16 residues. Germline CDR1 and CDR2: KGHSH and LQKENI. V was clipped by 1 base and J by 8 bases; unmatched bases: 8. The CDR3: CASSPLSGRWGDEQFF. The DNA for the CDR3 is TGTGCCAGCTCACCACTTAGCGGGAGGTGGGGCGATGAGCAGTTCTTC.

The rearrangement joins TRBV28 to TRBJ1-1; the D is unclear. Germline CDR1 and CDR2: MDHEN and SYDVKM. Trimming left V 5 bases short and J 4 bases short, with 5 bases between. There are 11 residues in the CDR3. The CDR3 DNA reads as TGTGCCAGCAGTACAACCACTGAAGCTTTCTTT. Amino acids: CASSTTTEAFF.

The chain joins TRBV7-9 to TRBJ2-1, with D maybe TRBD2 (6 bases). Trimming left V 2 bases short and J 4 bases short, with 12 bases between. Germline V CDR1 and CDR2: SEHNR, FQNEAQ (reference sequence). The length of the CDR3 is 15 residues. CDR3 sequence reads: CASSLFPLAYNEQFF. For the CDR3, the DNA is TGTGCCAGCAGCTTATTTCCCCTAGCGTACAATGAGCAGTTCTTC.

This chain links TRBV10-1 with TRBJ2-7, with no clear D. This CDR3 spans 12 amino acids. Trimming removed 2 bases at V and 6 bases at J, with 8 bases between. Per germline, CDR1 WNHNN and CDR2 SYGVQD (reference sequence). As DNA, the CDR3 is TGCGCCAGCAGTGAGAACGCCGTCGAGCAGTACTTC. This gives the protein CASSENAVEQYF.

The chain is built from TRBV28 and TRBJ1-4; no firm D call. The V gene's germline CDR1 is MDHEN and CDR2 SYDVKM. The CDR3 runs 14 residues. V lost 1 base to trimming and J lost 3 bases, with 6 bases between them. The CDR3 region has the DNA TGTGCCAGCAGTTTATCCGGAGCTAATGAAAAACTGTTTTTT. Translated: CASSLSGANEKLFF.

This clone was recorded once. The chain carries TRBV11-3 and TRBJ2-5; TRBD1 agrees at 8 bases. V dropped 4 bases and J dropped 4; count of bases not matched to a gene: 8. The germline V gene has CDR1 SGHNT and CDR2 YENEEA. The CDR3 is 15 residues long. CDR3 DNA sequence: TGTGCCAGCAGCTCCGGGACAGGATGGTCAGAGACCCAGTACTTC. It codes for CASSSGTGWSETQYF. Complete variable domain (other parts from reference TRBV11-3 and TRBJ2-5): EAGVVQSPRYKIIEKKQPVAFWCNPISGHNTLYWYLQNLGQGPELLIRYENEEAVDDSQLPKDRFSAERLKGVDSTLKIQPAELGDSAVYLCASSSGTGWSETQYFGPGTRLLVL.

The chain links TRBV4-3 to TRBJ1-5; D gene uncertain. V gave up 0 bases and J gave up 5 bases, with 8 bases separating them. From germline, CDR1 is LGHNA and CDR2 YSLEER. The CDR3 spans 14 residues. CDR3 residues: CASSQEADYQPQHF. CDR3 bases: TGCGCCAGCAGCCAAGAGGCAGACTATCAGCCCCAGCATTTT.